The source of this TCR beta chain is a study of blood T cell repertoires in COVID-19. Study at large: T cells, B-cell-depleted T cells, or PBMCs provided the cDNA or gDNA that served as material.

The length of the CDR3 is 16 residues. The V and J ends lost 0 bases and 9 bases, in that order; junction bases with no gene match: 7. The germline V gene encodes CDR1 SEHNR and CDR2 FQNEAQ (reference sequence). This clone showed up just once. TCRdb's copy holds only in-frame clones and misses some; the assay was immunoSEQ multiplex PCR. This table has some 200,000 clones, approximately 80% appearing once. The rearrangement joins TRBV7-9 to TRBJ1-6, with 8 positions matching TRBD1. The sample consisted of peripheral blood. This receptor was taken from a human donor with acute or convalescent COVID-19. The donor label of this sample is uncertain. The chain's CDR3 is CASSLAGQGNFSPLHF. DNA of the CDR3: TGTGCCAGCAGCTTAGCTGGACAGGGAAATTTTTCACCCCTCCACTTT.